The entry below gives a single T cell receptor beta chain sequence along with its context. The specificity of this receptor is unknown. The sample holds no much larger clone one base away, and base qualities are not on file. This entry comes from a study of cytomegalovirus exposure and HLA in healthy donors (dated by TCRdb to between 2016 and 2019). Background for the entire study: A later analysis indicated that the roughly 120 validation repertoires were generated on the platform also employed for the roughly 720 repertoires of the first cohort. The study aimed to test whether cataloging public T cell receptors could reveal signatures of past pathogen exposure. Along with the approximately 700-subject first cohort, a separate validation cohort of over a hundred different subjects was used. High-throughput TCR immunosequencing, statistical association of individual TCRs with disease status, and machine learning were combined to predict cytomegalovirus infection status. Beyond this particular receptor, the publication reports: The study listed 164 TCR beta chains as associated with cytomegalovirus. It was suggested by the authors that the approach could potentially be generalized to other disease states and immunological phenotypes. In vitro tests confirmed that three of the cytomegalovirus-associated TCR beta chains recognize cytomegalovirus antigens. Cytomegalovirus status was reported to be diagnosed by the classifier with high specificity and sensitivity in both the original and validation cohorts. The validation cohort had no HLA typing available for a later analysis, so co-occurrence within that cohort was assessed over all 110 or so repertoires. Subsequent analysis determined that TCRs grouped into clusters in the first cohort also showed a tendency toward co-occurrence across the roughly 120 validation repertoires, and 90% to 95% of cluster scores exceeded 0. Most TCR sequences were observed very rarely across donors, whereas some public TCRs were present in many individuals.

The donors were included in the validation cohort of some 120 subjects, a group kept apart from the approximately 670-subject first cohort. The library was generated by the immunoSEQ multiplex PCR assay. The study's processing was this. A statistical classification framework was built for diagnosing cytomegalovirus status from the catalog of TCR beta chain sequences. Here the immuneACCESS table is served through TCRdb, limited to in-frame sequences with V and J called. Missing clones are a known gap in these copies; in checked studies unresolved V genes cover under half, and the rest lacks a known reason. The V and J calls and clone size are taken from that table; D and trimming were inferred from the DNA. The sample contains 200,000 to 250,000 clones, roughly 84% of them found a single time. Clones ranked in the top ten supply around 11% of the sample. The CDR3 covers 15 residues, taking in both the cysteine and the phenylalanine. Kept here is only the CDR3 DNA, which spans 45 bases and is read in frame from base 1. V gives up 2 bases and J gives up 8 bases, and the segment between their germline ends measures 16 bases. The germline V gene encodes CDR1 MRHNA and CDR2 SNTAGT.

The sequence joins TRBV6-4 to TRBJ2-1; tentative D gene TRBD2, with 6 bases matching. The TCR was taken from a man aged 18 to 29 in good health and CMV-seropositive. The sequencing sample was made of PBMCs. This receptor has the CDR3 CASSDGDSSAYEQFF. The DNA sequence follows: TGTGCCAGCAGTGACGGGGACTCCTCGGCCTATGAGCAGTTCTTC.